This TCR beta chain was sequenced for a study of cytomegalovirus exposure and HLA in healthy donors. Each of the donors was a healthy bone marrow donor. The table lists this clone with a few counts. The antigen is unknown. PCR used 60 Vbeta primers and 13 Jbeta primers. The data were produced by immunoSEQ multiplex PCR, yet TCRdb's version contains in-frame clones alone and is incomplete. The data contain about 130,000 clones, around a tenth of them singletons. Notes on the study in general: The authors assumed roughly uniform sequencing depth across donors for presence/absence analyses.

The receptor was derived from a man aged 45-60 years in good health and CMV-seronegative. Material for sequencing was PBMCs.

CDR3 region: CASSPPGFPTNTEAFF. The CDR3, as DNA: TGTGCCAGCAGTCCTCCGGGATTTCCGACGAACACTGAAGCTTTCTTT. The chain joins TRBV28 to TRBJ1-1; D uncertain. From germline, CDR1 is MDHEN and CDR2 SYDVKM. This CDR3 has 16 residues. The germline V and J ends were trimmed by 5 bases and 1 base, with 17 bases remaining between them.